Below, 2 T cell receptor beta chains from the same sample are listed, as sequenced in a study of T cell responses to AZD1222 COVID-19 vaccine. Clones were read by immunoSEQ multiplex PCR, and TCRdb kept only the in-frame ones, dropping some. Counted here are some 130,000 clones, 70% to 90% occurring once; the ten biggest clones make up under 2.5%. The input for sequencing was peripheral blood, taken on day 0 of AZD1222 vaccination. These receptors were taken from an adult in good health.

The J gene is TRBJ2-5, the V gene TRBV14, with D unclear. This CDR3 is built from 14 residues. Germline CDR1 reads SGHDN; CDR2 reads FVKESK. Trimming shortened V by 4 bases and J by 2 bases, and 11 bases separated the two germline ends. CDR3 loop: CASSLSQAQETQYF. The CDR3 nucleotides are TGTGCCAGCAGCCTCAGTCAAGCGCAAGAGACCCAGTACTTC.

The chain combines TRBV4-1 with TRBJ1-2, with 7 bases identical to TRBD1. This CDR3 contains 14 residues. CDR1 MGHRA and CDR2 YSYEKL come from the germline V gene. The junction had 3 bases not matched to a gene; V was cut back by 0 bases and J by 5 bases. The DNA of the CDR3 is TGCGCCAGCAGCCAAGACGGGACAGCTTATGGCTACACCTTC. It encodes CASSQDGTAYGYTF.